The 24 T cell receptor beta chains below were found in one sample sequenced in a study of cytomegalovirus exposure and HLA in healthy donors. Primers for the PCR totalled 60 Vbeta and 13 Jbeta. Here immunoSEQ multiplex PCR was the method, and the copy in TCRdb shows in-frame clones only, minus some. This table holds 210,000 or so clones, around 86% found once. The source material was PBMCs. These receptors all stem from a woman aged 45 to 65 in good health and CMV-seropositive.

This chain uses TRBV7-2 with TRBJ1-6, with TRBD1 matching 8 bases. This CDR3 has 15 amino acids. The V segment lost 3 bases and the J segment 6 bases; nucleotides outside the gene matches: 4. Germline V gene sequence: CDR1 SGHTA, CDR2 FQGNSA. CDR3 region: CASSFRQGSNSPLHF. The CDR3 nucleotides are TGTGCCAGCAGCTTCCGACAGGGGTCTAATTCACCCCTCCACTTT.

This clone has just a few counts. CDR3 DNA sequence: TGCAGCGTTGTGTGGCTGGAGCTAGGCAATGAGCAGTTCTTC. Its protein product is CSVVWLELGNEQFF. The chain carries TRBV29-1 and TRBJ2-1; D call uncertain. CDR1 and CDR2 (germline): SQVTM, ANQGSEA. V was shortened by 4 bases and J by 6 bases, with 16 bases between the two germline ends. The CDR3 length is 14 residues.

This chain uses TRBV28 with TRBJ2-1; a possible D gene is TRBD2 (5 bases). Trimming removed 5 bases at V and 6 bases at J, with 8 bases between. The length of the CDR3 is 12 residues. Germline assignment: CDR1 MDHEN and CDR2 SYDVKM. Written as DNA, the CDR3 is TGTGCCAGCAGTACCGGGGTCAATGAGCAGTTCTTC. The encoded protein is CASSTGVNEQFF.

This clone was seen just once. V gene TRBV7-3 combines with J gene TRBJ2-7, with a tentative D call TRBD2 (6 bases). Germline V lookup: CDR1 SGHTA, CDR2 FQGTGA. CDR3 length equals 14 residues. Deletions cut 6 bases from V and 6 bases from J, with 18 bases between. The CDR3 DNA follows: TGTGCCAGCAGTCGAAGGCAGGGCGGGGCCGAGCAGTACTTC. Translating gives CASSRRQGGAEQYF.

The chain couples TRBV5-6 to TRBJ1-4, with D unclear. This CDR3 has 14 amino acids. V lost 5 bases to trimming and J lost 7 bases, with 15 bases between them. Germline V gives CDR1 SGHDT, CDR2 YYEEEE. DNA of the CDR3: TGTGCCAGCAGTCAAGGCCTAGGCTCTGAAAAACTGTTTTTT. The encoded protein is CASSQGLGSEKLFF.

The CDR3 nucleotides are TGTGCCAGCAGCCCCTCAGGACTAGCAACCTCCTACGAGCAGTACTTC. Its protein product is CASSPSGLATSYEQYF. The rearrangement links TRBV9 to TRBJ2-7; 8 bases fit TRBD2. The germline V gene has CDR1 SGDLS and CDR2 YYNGEE. After removal of 4 bases from V and 0 bases from J, the junction contained 9 bases not matched to a gene. This CDR3 has 16 residues.

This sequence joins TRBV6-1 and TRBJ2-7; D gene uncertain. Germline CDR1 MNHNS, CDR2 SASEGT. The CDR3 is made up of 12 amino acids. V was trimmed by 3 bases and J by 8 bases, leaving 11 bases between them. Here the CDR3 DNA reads TGTGCCAGCAGTGAGAATTGGCACAAGCAGTACTTC. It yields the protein CASSENWHKQYF.

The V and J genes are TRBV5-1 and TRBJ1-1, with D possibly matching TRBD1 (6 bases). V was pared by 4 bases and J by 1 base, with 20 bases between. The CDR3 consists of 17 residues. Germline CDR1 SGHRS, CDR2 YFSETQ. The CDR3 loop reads CASSREGGARRNTEAFF. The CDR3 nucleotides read TGCGCCAGCAGCAGGGAGGGGGGGGCGCGCCGGAACACTGAAGCTTTCTTT.

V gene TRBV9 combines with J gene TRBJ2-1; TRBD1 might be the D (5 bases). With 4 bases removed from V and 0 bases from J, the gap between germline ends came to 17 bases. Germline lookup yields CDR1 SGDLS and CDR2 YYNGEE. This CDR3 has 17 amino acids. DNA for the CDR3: TGTGCCAGCAGCAAGCGAAGACAGCGCAGCTCCTACAATGAGCAGTTCTTC. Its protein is CASSKRRQRSSYNEQFF.

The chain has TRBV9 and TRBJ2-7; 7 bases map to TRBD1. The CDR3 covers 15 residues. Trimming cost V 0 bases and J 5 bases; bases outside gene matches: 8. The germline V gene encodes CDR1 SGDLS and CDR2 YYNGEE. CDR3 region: CASSVGNRGVHEQYF. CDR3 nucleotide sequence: TGTGCCAGCAGCGTAGGGAACAGGGGAGTACACGAGCAGTACTTC.

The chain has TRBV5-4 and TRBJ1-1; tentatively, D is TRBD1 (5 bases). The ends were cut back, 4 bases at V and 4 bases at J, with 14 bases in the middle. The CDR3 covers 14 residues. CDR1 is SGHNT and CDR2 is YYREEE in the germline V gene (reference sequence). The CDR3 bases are TGTGCCAGCAGCCTGGGGGGAGTGGGCACTGAAGCTTTCTTT. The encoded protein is CASSLGGVGTEAFF. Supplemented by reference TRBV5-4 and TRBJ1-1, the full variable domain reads ETGVTQSPTHLIKTRGQQVTLRCSSQSGHNTVSWYQQALGQGPQFIFQYYREEENGRGNFPPRFSGLQFPNYSSELNVNALELDDSALYLCASSLGGVGTEAFFGQGTRLTVV.

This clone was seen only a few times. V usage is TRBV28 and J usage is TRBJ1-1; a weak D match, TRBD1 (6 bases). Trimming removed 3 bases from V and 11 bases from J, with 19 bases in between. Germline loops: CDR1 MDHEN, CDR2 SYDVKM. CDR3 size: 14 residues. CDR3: CASSLFRTGRGAFF. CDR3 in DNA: TGTGCCAGCAGTTTGTTCAGAACAGGGAGGGGTGCTTTCTTT.

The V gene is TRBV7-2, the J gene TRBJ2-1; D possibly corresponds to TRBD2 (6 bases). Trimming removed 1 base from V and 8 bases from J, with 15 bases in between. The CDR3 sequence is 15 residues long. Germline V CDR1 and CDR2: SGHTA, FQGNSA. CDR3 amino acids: CASSLVALANDEQFF. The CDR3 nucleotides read TGTGCCAGCAGCTTAGTTGCACTAGCAAACGATGAGCAGTTCTTC.

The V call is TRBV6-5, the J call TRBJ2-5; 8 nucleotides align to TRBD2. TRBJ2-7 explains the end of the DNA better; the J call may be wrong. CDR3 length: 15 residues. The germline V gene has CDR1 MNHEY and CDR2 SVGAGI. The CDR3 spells CATNRLAGSSYEQYF. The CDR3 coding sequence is TGTGCCACCAACAGATTAGCGGGAAGCTCCTACGAGCAGTACTTC.

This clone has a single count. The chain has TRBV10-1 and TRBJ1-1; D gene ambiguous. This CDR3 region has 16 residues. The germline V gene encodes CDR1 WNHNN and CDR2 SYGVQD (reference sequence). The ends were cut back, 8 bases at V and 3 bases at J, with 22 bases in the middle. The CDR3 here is CASSENSIWVDTEAFF. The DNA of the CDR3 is TGCGCCAGCTCGGAAAACAGCATATGGGTAGACACTGAAGCTTTCTTT.

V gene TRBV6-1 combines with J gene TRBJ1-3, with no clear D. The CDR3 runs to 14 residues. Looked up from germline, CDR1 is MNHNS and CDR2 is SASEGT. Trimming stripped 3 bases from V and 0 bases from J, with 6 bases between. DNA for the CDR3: TGTGCCAGCAGTGACCGGAGCTCTGGAAACACCATATATTTT. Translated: CASSDRSSGNTIYF.

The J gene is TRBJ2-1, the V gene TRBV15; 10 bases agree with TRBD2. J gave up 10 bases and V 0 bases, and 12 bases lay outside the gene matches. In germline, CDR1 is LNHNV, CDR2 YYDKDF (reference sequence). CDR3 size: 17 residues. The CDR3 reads CATSRDTSGGAMSEQFF. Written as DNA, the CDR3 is TGTGCCACCAGCAGAGATACGAGCGGGGGGGCCATGTCGGAGCAGTTCTTC.

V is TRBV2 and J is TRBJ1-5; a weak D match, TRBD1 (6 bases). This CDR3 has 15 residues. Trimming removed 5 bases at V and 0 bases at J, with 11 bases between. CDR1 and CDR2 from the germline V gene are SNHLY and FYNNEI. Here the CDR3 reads CASSKTGYSNQPQHF. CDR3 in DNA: TGTGCCAGCAGTAAGACAGGATATAGCAATCAGCCCCAGCATTTT.

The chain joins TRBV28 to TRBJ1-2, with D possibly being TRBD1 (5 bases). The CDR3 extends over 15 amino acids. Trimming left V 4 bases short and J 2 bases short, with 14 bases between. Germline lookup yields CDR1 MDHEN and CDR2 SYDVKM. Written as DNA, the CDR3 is TGTGCCAGCAGTTCCCACTGGGGGGTAAACTATGGCTACACCTTC. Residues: CASSSHWGVNYGYTF.

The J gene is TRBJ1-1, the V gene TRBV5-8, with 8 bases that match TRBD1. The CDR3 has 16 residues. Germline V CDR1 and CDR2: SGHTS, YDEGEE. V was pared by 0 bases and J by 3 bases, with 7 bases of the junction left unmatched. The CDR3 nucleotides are TGTGCCAGCAGCTTGGGGCAGGGGGCCTTGGACACTGAAGCTTTCTTT. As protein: CASSLGQGALDTEAFF.

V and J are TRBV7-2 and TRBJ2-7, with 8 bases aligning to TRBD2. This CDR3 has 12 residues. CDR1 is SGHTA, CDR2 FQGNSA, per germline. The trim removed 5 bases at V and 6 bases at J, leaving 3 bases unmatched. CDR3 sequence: CASSGGLVEQYF. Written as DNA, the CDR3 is TGTGCCAGCAGCGGGGGACTAGTCGAGCAGTACTTC.

The chain's CDR3 is CASSQGLAGGLDEQFF. CDR3 bases: TGCGCCAGCAGCCAAGGACTAGCGGGGGGGCTGGATGAGCAGTTCTTC. V gene TRBV4-1 combines with J gene TRBJ2-1; 14 bases match TRBD2. The CDR3 contains 16 residues. Germline CDR1 is MGHRA and CDR2 is YSYEKL. The V and J ends lost 1 base and 8 bases, in that order; junction bases with no gene match: 4.

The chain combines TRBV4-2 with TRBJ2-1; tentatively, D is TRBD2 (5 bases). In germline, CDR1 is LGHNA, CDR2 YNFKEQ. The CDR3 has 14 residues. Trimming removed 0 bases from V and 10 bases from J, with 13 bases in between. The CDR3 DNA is TGTGCCAGCAGCCAAGACAGACGTCCGGGGGAGCAGTTCTTC. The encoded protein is CASSQDRRPGEQFF.

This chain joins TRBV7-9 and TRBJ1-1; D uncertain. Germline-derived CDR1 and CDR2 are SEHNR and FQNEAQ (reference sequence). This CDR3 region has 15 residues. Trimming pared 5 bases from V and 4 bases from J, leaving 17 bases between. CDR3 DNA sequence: TGTGCCAGCAGCACAGAGGGTGCTCGCGCCACTGAAGCTTTCTTT. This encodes CASSTEGARATEAFF.